Listed here is a single TCR beta chain. As handled by the study authors: From reference gene primer amplification, estimates of nucleated cell counts were derived. The data were produced by immunoSEQ multiplex PCR, yet TCRdb's version contains in-frame clones alone and is incomplete. The DNA gave D and trimming, while V, J and clone size come from that table. This sample yields approximately 46,000 clones, of which 70% to 90% are seen a single time; 10% to 15% belongs to the top ten. This entry comes from a study of blood T cell repertoires in COVID-19. Study background: COVID-19 samples collected from the United States, Italy and Spain covered acute and convalescent phases. T cells, B-cell-depleted T cells, or PBMCs provided the cDNA or gDNA that served as material.

CDR3 length: 15 amino acids. Germline CDR1 is SGHDT and CDR2 is YYEEEE. V lost 4 bases and J lost 3; bases outside the gene matches: 9. Sequenced sample: peripheral blood. The receptor's source is a human donor in a cohort sampled during active COVID-19. The V gene is TRBV5-6, the J gene TRBJ1-2; 7 bases align to TRBD1. In nucleotides, the CDR3 is TGTGCCAGCAGCGGCCCGAACAGGGGAGACTATGGCTACACCTTC. Its translation is CASSGPNRGDYGYTF.